Listed here is a single TCR beta chain. The data were obtained in a study of blood T cell repertoires in COVID-19. Authors' analysis steps: The authors estimated nucleated cell counts from reference gene primer amplification. The data were produced by immunoSEQ multiplex PCR, yet TCRdb's version contains in-frame clones alone and is incomplete. The V and J calls and the clone size are those of that table, but D and trimming were determined from the DNA. The sample lists a few hundred thousand clones, roughly 88% seen once, with around 1.5% in the top ten. V shed 4 bases and J shed 3 bases, with 18 bases lying between them. The CDR3 sequence is 16 residues long. Germline values: CDR1 SEHNR, CDR2 FQNEAQ (reference sequence).

The rearrangement uses TRBV7-9 and TRBJ2-5, with D maybe TRBD2 (5 bases). The clonotype was recovered from a woman aged 18-29 years who had been exposed to COVID-19. Material: PBMCs or T cells enriched from blood (not recorded which). The CDR3 DNA reads TGTGCCAGCAGCTCACCCCCGGGAAGAATAGAAGAGACCCAGTACTTC. This encodes CASSSPPGRIEETQYF.